These 17 T cell receptor beta chains share one sample of origin, sequenced in a study of OX40 agonist ivuxolimab in advanced cancers. Libraries were prepared by immunoSEQ multiplex PCR; TCRdb keeps only in-frame clonotypes and omits some of them. Altogether fewer than 35,000 clones are present, approximately 80% being singletons, with the ten largest covering less than 25%. The sequencing here drew on CD4+ or CD8+ T cells sorted from blood, taken in a trial of the OX40 agonist ivuxolimab. These receptors were obtained from an adult with an advanced solid tumor such as melanoma, head and neck, liver or kidney cancer.

The rearrangement joins TRBV13 to TRBJ2-4; D call uncertain. This CDR3 is 14 amino acids long. V was trimmed by 5 bases and J by 0 bases, leaving 8 bases between them. Germline CDR1 PRHDT, CDR2 FYEKMQ (reference sequence). Here the CDR3 reads CASSQILAKNIQYF. The CDR3 DNA sequence: TGTGCCAGCAGCCAGATCCTAGCCAAAAACATTCAGTACTTC.

CDR3 nucleotide sequence: TGTGCCAGTAGTACGGGGGTGTGGGGAAACACCGGGGAGCTGTTTTTT. Protein product: CASSTGVWGNTGELFF. The chain carries TRBV19 and TRBJ2-2; maybe TRBD2 (6 bases). CDR3 length: 16 amino acids. Trimming took 4 bases from V and 2 from J, leaving 14 bases between them. The V gene's germline CDR1 is LNHDA and CDR2 SQIVND (reference sequence).

The chain couples TRBV10-3 to TRBJ1-1; TRBD1 agrees at 8 bases. The V segment lost 7 bases and the J segment 3 bases; nucleotides outside the gene matches: 4. The CDR3 has 13 amino acids. The germline CDR1 and CDR2 sequences are ENHRY and SYGVKD. The CDR3 nucleotides are TGTGCCATCATGACGGACAGGGACACTGAAGCTTTCTTT. Amino acid sequence: CAIMTDRDTEAFF.

The rearrangement uses TRBV19 and TRBJ1-5; TRBD1 is a possible D gene (6 bases). Germline lookup yields CDR1 LNHDA and CDR2 SQIVND (reference sequence). V gave up 4 bases and J gave up 2 bases, with 15 bases separating them. CDR3 size: 16 residues. Here the CDR3 reads CASSRGAQGGNQPQHF. The CDR3 DNA reads TGTGCCAGTAGTAGGGGGGCACAGGGTGGCAATCAGCCCCAGCATTTT.

The chain recombines TRBV28 with TRBJ2-7, with a weak D call TRBD1 (6 bases). This CDR3 region has 14 residues. V shed 6 bases and J shed 0 bases, with 12 bases lying between them. Germline CDR1 MDHEN, CDR2 SYDVKM. The CDR3 DNA reads TGTGCCAGCAGACCGACAGGTTTCTCCTACGAGCAGTACTTC. The encoded protein is CASRPTGFSYEQYF.

The J gene is TRBJ1-5, the V gene TRBV7-2, with D possibly being TRBD1 (5 bases). The V gene's germline CDR1 is SGHTA and CDR2 FQGNSA. The CDR3 totals 15 residues. V was shortened by 5 bases and J by 0 bases, with 11 bases between the two germline ends. The CDR3 is CASSAGPISNQPQHF. The CDR3 DNA sequence: TGTGCCAGCAGCGCGGGACCGATTAGCAATCAGCCCCAGCATTTT.

The V gene is TRBV10-2, the J gene TRBJ2-7, with TRBD2 matching over 11 bases. In germline, CDR1 is WSHSY, CDR2 SAAADI. V trimming: 7 bases; J trimming: 2 bases; junction bases outside the gene matches: 7. CDR3 size: 15 residues. The CDR3 coding sequence is TGCGCCAGCAACCCGGGGACTAGCGGTACCTACGAGCAGTACTTC. This sequence encodes CASNPGTSGTYEQYF.

The J gene is TRBJ2-6, the V gene TRBV19, with TRBD1 identical over 9 bases. The CDR3 consists of 19 residues. Germline V gene sequence: CDR1 LNHDA, CDR2 SQIVND (reference sequence). V lost 4 bases and J lost 1; bases outside the gene matches: 11. The CDR3 loop is CASSKRPGQGYSGANVLTF. The DNA of the CDR3 is TGTGCCAGTAGTAAACGACCGGGACAGGGATATTCTGGGGCCAACGTCCTGACTTTC.

The chain carries TRBV6-5 and TRBJ1-2, with a tentative D call TRBD1 (5 bases). Germline assignment: CDR1 MNHEY and CDR2 SVGAGI. V was shortened by 6 bases and J by 0 bases, with 8 bases between the two germline ends. The CDR3 sequence is 13 residues long. The CDR3 protein is CASSQTANYGYTF. Here the CDR3 DNA reads TGTGCCAGCAGCCAGACAGCTAACTATGGCTACACCTTC.

The CDR3 sequence is CASSLAGLSWRSTDTQYF. The CDR3 DNA reads TGTGCCAGCAGCTTGGCCGGGCTTTCATGGCGCAGCACAGATACGCAGTATTTT. V usage is TRBV5-5 and J usage is TRBJ2-3; D is uncertain. V lost 0 bases and J lost 0, with 17 bases in between. CDR3 length: 18 amino acids. CDR1 is SGHKS and CDR2 is YYEKEE in the germline V gene (reference sequence).

The chain joins TRBV9 to TRBJ1-3; maybe TRBD1 (5 bases). V was shortened by 0 bases and J by 3 bases, with 13 bases between the two germline ends. The CDR3 covers 16 residues. Germline CDR1 and CDR2: SGDLS and YYNGEE. The CDR3 DNA is TGTGCCAGCAGCGTAGAGGCGGGGGAGCTTGGAAACACCATATATTTT. Translating gives CASSVEAGELGNTIYF.

The V call is TRBV5-1, the J call TRBJ2-7; D not resolved. The CDR3 is made up of 12 amino acids. Germline loops: CDR1 SGHRS, CDR2 YFSETQ. Trimming removed 3 bases at V and 2 bases at J, with 6 bases between. As DNA, the CDR3 is TGCGCCAGCAGCTCCGGTACCTACGAGCAGTACTTC. Translation: CASSSGTYEQYF.

The chain has TRBV9 and TRBJ2-1; maybe TRBD1 (6 bases). Trimming removed 0 bases from V and 9 bases from J, with 13 bases in between. CDR1 and CDR2 (germline): SGDLS, YYNGEE. There are 14 residues in the CDR3. The CDR3 is CASSVARGRGEQFF. CDR3 bases: TGTGCCAGCAGCGTAGCCAGGGGCCGGGGTGAGCAGTTCTTC. Variable domain in full (rest from reference TRBV9 and TRBJ2-1): DSGVTQTPKHLITATGQRVTLRCSPRSGDLSVYWYQQSLDQGLQFLIQYYNGEERAKGNILERFSAQQFPDLHSELNLSSLELGDSALYFCASSVARGRGEQFFGPGTRLTVL.

The chain joins TRBV6-5 to TRBJ2-1; 8 nucleotides line up with TRBD1. Germline CDR1 is MNHEY and CDR2 is SVGAGI. The V gene end was trimmed by 2 bases and the J gene end by 8 bases; junction bases not matched to a gene: 5. The CDR3 spans 14 residues. The CDR3 coding sequence is TGTGCCAGCAGTTACAGACAGGGGCAGGATGAGCAGTTCTTC. The encoded protein is CASSYRQGQDEQFF.

This chain joins TRBV2 and TRBJ1-5, with no clear D. With 6 bases removed from V and 7 bases from J, the gap between germline ends came to 19 bases. Germline loops: CDR1 SNHLY, CDR2 FYNNEI. This CDR3 region has 15 residues. The CDR3 DNA follows: TGTGCCAGCAGGGCCCTACGATCGGACGGGCAGCCCCAGCATTTT. Protein sequence: CASRALRSDGQPQHF.

This clone is medium-sized by share. In DNA, the CDR3 is TGCGCCAGCAGCTTTGGTGGACCGGCGACCGGGGAGCTGTTTTTT. Translation: CASSFGGPATGELFF. The chain links TRBV5-1 to TRBJ2-2; no definite D call. Germline CDR1 reads SGHRS; CDR2 reads YFSETQ. With 2 bases removed from V and 5 bases from J, the gap between germline ends came to 13 bases. This CDR3 comprises 15 residues.

The chain joins TRBV5-4 to TRBJ1-3; 9 nucleotides align to TRBD1. This CDR3 has 14 residues. The V and J ends lost 5 bases and 3 bases, in that order; junction bases with no gene match: 3. Germline V gives CDR1 SGHNT, CDR2 YYREEE (reference sequence). CDR3 amino acids: CASSRQGVGNTIYF. The CDR3, as DNA: TGTGCCAGCAGTCGACAGGGGGTTGGAAACACCATATATTTT.